This TCR beta chain appears in the sequencing data of a study of CD8+ T cells in alopecia areata. This clone was recorded only once. Stated treatment: oral pan-JAK inhibitor, 5-10 mg twice daily. Sequencing templates came from extracted RNA that was reverse transcribed into cDNA. Here immunoSEQ multiplex PCR was the method, and the copy in TCRdb shows in-frame clones only, minus some. The sample shows about 260,000 clones, roughly 63% of them seen only once. CDR1 and CDR2 from the germline V gene are MNHEY and SVGAGI. The CDR3 has 13 amino acids. Trimming shortened V by 2 bases and J by 6 bases, and 8 bases separated the two germline ends.

The sequence came from a human donor with alopecia areata. The chain uses TRBV6-5 and TRBJ2-1; D is possibly TRBD2 (6 bases). Sequenced here: CD4+ T cells sorted from blood, sampled at week 52, from a patient treated with tofacitinib. CDR3 sequence: CASSYGGTNEQFF. As DNA, the CDR3 is TGTGCCAGCAGTTACGGGGGGACCAATGAGCAGTTCTTC.